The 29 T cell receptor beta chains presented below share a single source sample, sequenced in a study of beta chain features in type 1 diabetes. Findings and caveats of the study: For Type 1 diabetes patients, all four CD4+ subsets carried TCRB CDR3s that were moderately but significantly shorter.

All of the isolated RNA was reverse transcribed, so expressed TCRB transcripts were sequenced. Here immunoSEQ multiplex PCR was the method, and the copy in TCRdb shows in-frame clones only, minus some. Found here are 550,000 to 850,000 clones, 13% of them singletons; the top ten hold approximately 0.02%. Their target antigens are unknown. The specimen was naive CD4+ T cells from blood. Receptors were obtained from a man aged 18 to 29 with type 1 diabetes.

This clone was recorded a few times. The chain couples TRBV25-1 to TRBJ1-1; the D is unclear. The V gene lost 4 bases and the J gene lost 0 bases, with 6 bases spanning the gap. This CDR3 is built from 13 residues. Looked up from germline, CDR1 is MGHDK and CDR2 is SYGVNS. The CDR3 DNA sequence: TGTGCCAGCAGTGGAAAGATGAACACTGAAGCTTTCTTT. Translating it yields CASSGKMNTEAFF.

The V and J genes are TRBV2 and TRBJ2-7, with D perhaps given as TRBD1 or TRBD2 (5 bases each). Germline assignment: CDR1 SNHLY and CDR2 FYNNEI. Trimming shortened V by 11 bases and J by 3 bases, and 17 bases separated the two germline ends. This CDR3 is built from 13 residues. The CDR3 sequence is CASWGSGDYEQYF. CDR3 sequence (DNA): TGTGCCTCTTGGGGGAGCGGAGACTACGAGCAGTACTTC.

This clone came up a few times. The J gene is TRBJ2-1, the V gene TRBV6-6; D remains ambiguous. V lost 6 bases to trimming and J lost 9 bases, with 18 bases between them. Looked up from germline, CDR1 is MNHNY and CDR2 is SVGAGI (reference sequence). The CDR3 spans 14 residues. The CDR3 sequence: CASSKHPQATEQFF. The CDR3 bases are TGTGCCAGCAGCAAACACCCTCAGGCAACTGAGCAGTTCTTC.

The CDR3 sequence is CASATTGGANNEQFF. The CDR3 coding sequence is TGCGCCAGCGCAACGACGGGGGGCGCGAACAATGAGCAGTTCTTC. This chain joins TRBV5-1 and TRBJ2-1; D is perhaps TRBD2 (7 bases). Germline lookup yields CDR1 SGHRS and CDR2 YFSETQ. V was cut by 7 bases and J by 5 bases, with 19 bases left in between. There are 15 residues in the CDR3.

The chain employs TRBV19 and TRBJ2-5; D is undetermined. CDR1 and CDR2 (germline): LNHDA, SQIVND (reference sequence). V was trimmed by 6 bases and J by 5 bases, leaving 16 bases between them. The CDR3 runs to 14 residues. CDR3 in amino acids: CASRDPGPLETQYF. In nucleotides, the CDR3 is TGTGCCAGTAGAGATCCGGGTCCTCTGGAGACCCAGTACTTC.

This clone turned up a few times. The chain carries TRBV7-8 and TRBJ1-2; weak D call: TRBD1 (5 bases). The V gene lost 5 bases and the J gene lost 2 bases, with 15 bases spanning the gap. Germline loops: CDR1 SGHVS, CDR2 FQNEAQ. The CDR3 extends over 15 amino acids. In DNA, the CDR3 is TGTGCCAGCAGCGAAGGGGTGGGAGCGAACTATGGCTACACCTTC. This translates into CASSEGVGANYGYTF.

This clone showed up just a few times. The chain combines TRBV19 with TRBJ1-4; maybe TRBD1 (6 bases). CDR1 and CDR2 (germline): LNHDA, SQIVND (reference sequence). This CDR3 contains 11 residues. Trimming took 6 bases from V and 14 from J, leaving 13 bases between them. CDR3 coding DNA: TGTGCCAGTAGCAAGCGGACAGTCCTGTTTTTT. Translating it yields CASSKRTVLFF.

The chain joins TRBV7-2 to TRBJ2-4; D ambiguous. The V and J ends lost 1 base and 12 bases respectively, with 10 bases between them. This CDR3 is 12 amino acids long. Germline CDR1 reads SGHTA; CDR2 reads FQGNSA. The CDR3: CASSLEGTGQYF. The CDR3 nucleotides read TGTGCCAGCAGCTTAGAAGGAACCGGTCAGTACTTC.

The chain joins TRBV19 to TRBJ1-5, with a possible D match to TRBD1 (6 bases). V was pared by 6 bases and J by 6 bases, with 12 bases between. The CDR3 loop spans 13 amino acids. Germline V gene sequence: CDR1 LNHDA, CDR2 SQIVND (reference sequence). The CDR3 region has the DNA TGTGCCAGTAGGGCCTCAGGGGCTCAGCCCCAGCATTTT. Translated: CASRASGAQPQHF.

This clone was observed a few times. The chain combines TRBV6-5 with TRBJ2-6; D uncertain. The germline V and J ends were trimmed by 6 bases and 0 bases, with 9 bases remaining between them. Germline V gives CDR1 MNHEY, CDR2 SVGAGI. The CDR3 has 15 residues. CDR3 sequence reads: CASRLQISGANVLTF. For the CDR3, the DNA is TGTGCCAGCAGGTTACAGATCTCTGGGGCCAACGTCCTGACTTTC.

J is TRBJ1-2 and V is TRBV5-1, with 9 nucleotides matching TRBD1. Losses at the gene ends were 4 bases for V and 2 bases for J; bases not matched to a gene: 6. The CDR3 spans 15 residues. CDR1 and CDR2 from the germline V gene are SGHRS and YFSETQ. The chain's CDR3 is CASSGGQGLNYGYTF. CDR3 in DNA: TGCGCCAGCAGCGGGGGACAGGGCCTAAACTATGGCTACACCTTC.

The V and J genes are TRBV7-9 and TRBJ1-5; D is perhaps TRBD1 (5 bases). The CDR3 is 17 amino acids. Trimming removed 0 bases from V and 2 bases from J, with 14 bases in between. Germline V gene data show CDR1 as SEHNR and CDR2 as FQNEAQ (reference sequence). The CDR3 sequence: CASSLAFGTGGNQPQHF. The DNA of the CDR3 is TGTGCCAGCAGCTTAGCCTTTGGGACGGGGGGCAATCAGCCCCAGCATTTT.

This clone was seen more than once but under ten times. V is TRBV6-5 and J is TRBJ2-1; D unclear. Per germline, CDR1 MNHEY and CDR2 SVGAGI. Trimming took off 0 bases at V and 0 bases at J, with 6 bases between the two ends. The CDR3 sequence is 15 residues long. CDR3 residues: CASSYSPPSYNEQFF. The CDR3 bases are TGTGCCAGCAGTTACTCGCCACCCTCCTACAATGAGCAGTTCTTC.

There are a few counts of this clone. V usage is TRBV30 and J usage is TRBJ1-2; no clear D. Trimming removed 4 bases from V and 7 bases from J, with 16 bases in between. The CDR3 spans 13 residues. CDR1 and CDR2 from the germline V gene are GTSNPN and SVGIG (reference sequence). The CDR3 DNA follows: TGTGCCTGGACCCTCGGTGTCAGTCGTGGCTACACCTTC. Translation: CAWTLGVSRGYTF.

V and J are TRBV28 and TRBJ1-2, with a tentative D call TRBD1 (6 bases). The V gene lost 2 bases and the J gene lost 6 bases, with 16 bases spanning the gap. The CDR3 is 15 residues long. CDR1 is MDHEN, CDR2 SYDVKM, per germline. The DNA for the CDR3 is TGTGCCAGCAGTTTAGATCAGGGCAGGGGACATGGCTACACCTTC. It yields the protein CASSLDQGRGHGYTF.

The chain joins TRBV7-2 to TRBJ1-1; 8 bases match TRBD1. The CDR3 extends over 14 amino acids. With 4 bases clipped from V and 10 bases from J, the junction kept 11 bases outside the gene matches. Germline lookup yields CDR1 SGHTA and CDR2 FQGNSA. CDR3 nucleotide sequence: TGTGCCAGCAGCTCGGACAGGGTGCTTGGGTTAGCTTTCTTT. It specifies CASSSDRVLGLAFF.

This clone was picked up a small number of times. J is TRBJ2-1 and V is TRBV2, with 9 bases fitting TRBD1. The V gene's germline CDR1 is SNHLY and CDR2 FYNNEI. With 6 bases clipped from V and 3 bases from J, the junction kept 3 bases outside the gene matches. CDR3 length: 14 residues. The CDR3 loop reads CASRTGQGYNEQFF. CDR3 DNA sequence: TGTGCCAGCAGGACGGGACAGGGCTACAATGAGCAGTTCTTC. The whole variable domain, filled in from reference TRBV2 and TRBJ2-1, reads EPEVTQTPSHQVTQMGQEVILRCVPISNHLYFYWYRQILGQKVEFLVSFYNNEISEKSEIFDDQFSVERPDGSNFTLKIRSTKLEDSAMYFCASRTGQGYNEQFFGPGTRLTVL.

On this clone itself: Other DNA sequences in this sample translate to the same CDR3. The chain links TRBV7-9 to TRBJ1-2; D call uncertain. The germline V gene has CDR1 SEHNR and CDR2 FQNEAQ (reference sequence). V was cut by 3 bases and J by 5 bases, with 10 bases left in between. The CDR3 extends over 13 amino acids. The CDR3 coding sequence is TGTGCCAGCAGCTTGGCCGCGGAGTATGGCTACACCTTC. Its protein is CASSLAAEYGYTF.

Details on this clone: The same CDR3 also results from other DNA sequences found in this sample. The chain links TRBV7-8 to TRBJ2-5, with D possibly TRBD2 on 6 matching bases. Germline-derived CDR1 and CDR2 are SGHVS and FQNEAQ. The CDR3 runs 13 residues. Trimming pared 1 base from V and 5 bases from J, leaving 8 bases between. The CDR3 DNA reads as TGTGCCAGCAGCTTAGGAGGGAGGGAGACCCAGTACTTC. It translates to CASSLGGRETQYF. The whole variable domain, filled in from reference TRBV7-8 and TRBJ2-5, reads GAGVSQSPRYKVAKRGQDVALRCDPISGHVSLFWYQQALGQGPEFLTYFQNEAQLDKSGLPSDRFFAERPEGSVSTLKIQRTQQEDSAVYLCASSLGGRETQYFGPGTRLLVL.

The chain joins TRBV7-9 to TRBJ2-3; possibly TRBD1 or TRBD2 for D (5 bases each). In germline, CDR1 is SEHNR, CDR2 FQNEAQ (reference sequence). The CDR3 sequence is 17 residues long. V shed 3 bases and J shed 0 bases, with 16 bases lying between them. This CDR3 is CASSFRGSAASTDTQYF. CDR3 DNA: TGTGCCAGCAGCTTTAGGGGTAGCGCGGCGAGCACAGATACGCAGTATTTT.

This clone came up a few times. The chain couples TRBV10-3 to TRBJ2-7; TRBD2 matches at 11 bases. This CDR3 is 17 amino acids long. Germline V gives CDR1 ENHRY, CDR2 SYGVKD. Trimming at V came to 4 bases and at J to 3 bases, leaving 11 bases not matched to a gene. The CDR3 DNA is TGTGCCATCAGTGCTGTAGCGGGGGGGACCACCATCTACGAGCAGTACTTC. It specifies CAISAVAGGTTIYEQYF.

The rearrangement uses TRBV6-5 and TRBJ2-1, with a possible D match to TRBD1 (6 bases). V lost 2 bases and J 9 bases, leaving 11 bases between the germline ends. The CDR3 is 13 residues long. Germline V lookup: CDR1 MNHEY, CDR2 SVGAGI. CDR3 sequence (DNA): TGTGCCAGCAGTTACGCCCCACAGGGTGAGCAGTTCTTC. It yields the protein CASSYAPQGEQFF.

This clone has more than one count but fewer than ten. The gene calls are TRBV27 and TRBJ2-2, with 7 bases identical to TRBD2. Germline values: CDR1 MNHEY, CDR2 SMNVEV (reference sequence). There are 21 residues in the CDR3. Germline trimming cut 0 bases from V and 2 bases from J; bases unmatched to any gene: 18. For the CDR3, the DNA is TGTGCCAGCAGTTTATCAAGAGGACTAGTATTGGGCGGGGGAAACACCGGGGAGCTGTTTTTT. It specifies CASSLSRGLVLGGGNTGELFF.

The CDR3: CASKGYRDTEAFF. Here the CDR3 DNA reads TGTGCCAGCAAGGGGTATAGGGACACTGAAGCTTTCTTT. This chain joins TRBV9 and TRBJ1-1; possibly TRBD1 for D (5 bases). The V end lost 6 bases, the J end lost 3 bases, and 12 bases lay between the germline ends. The CDR3 loop spans 13 amino acids. The germline CDR1 and CDR2 sequences are SGDLS and YYNGEE.

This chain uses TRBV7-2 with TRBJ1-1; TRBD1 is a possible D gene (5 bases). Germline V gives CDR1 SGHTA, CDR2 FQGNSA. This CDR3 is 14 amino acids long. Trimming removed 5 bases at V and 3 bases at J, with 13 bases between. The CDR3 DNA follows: TGTGCCAGCAGCCTCAGGGTCGGGCACACTGAAGCTTTCTTT. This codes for CASSLRVGHTEAFF.

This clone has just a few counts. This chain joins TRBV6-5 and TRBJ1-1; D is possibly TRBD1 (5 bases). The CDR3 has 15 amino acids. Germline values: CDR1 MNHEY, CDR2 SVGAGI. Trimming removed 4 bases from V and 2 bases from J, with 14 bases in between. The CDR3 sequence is CASSSLPDSNTEAFF. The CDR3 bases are TGTGCCAGCAGTTCCCTACCCGACAGTAACACTGAAGCTTTCTTT.

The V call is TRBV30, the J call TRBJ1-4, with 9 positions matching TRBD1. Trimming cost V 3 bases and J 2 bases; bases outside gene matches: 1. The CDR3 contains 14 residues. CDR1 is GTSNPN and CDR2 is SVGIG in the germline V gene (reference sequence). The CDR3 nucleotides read TGTGCCTGGAGGGGACAGGGTACTAATGAAAAACTGTTTTTT. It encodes CAWRGQGTNEKLFF.

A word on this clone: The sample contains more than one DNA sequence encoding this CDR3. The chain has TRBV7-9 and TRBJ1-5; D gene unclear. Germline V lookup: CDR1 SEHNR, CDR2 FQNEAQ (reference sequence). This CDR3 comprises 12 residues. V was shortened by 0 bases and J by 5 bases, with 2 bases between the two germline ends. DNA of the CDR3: TGTGCCAGCAGCTTAGCTGATCAGCCCCAGCATTTT. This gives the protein CASSLADQPQHF.

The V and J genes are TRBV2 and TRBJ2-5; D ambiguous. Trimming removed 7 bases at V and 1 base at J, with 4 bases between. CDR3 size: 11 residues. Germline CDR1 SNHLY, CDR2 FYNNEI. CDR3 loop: CASIPQETQYF. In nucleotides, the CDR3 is TGTGCCAGCATTCCCCAAGAGACCCAGTACTTC.